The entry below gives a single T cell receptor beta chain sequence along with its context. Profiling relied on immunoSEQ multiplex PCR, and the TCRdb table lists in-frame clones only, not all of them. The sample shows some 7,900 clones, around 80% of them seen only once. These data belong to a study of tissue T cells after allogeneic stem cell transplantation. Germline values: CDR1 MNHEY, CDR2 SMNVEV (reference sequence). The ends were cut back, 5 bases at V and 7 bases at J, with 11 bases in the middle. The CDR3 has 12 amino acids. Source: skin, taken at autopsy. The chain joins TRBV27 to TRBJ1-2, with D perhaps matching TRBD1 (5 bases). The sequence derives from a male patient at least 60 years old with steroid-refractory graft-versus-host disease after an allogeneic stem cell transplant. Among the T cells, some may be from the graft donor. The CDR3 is CASSTNRIGYTF. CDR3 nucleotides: TGTGCCAGCAGTACTAACAGGATTGGCTACACCTTC.